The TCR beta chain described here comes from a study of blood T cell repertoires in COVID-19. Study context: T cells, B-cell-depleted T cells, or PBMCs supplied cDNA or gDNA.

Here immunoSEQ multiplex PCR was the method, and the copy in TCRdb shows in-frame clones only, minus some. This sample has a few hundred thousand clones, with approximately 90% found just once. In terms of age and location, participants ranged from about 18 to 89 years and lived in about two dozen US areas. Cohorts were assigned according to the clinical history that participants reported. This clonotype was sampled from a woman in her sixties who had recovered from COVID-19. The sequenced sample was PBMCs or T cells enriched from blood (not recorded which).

CDR3 loop: CASSLIGAGTQYF. CDR3 bases: TGTGCCAGCAGTTTGATAGGAGCGGGGACCCAGTACTTC. V and J are TRBV28 and TRBJ2-5; TRBD2 is a possible D gene (6 bases). V was clipped by 3 bases and J by 7 bases, with 12 bases between them. Germline lookup yields CDR1 MDHEN and CDR2 SYDVKM. The CDR3 spans 13 residues.